This is a list of T cell receptor beta chains from one sample in a study of spatial heterogeneity in lung cancer. MiXCR was run by TCRdb on the 5' RACE reads, yielding one entry per CDR3 protein. Of 80,000 to 95,000 distinct CDR3 sequences in the sample, approximately 8.6% were seen once. The starting material was PBMCs, obtained at surgery. The origin of the receptors is a male donor with early-stage non-small cell lung cancer. CDR3s include the opening cysteine and the closing phenylalanine or tryptophan. D genes are given only for firm matches. Not all rows give a size; the values are once, few, many and, for expanded clones, a class.

CDR3nt	CDR3aa	abundance	len	v_gene	j_gene	d_gene
TGTGCCAGCAGCCCGGAGTCCAGGGTCCACGAGCAGTACTTC	CASSPESRVHEQYF	many	14	TRBV11-1	TRBJ2-7	NA
TGTGCCAGCAGTTACCCCCCGGGGATAGGGTCTCTTGAGCAGTTCTTC	CASSYPPGIGSLEQFF	many	16	TRBV6-2/TRBV6-3	TRBJ2-1	NA
TGCAGCGTTGAAGAGACACCTGGAGTCACTGAAGCTTTCTTT	CSVEETPGVTEAFF	many	14	TRBV29-1	TRBJ1-1	NA
TGTGCCATCAGTGAGTCCCCAGGAGCCTACGAGCAGTACTTC	CAISESPGAYEQYF	many	14	TRBV10-3	TRBJ2-7	NA
TGTGCCAGCAGCCAAAAGGGGGTCTCACCCCTCCACTTT	CASSQKGVSPLHF	many	13	TRBV3-1	TRBJ1-6	NA
TGCAGCGTTGTCCCGACAAATGAAGCTTTCTTT	CSVVPTNEAFF	NA	11	TRBV29-1	TRBJ1-1	NA
TGCGCCAGCAGTGACGGGGCTAGCACAGATACGCAGTATTTT	CASSDGASTDTQYF	NA	14	TRBV10-1	TRBJ2-3	NA
TGCAGTGCTAGAGGGGAGGGGATAAAACTGTTTTTT	CSARGEGIKLFF	few	12	TRBV20-1	TRBJ1-4	NA
TGCAGTGCCCGCGGGCTTAATCAGCCCCAGCATTTT	CSARGLNQPQHF	many	12	TRBV20-1	TRBJ1-5	NA
TGTGCCAGCAGCTTAGGCGGGCTAGCTATTGAGCAGTACTTC	CASSLGGLAIEQYF	few	14	TRBV13	TRBJ2-7	NA
TGCAGTGCTAGTTCGGGCCCCACAGATACGCAGTATTTT	CSASSGPTDTQYF	NA	13	TRBV20-1	TRBJ2-3	NA
TGTGCCAGCAGCTTAGTGGTAGGCCCGAACTATGGCTACACCTTC	CASSLVVGPNYGYTF	many	15	TRBV7-9	TRBJ1-2	NA
TGTGCCACCAGAGATTTGGCCGGGACTTCTTACAATGAGCAGTTCTTC	CATRDLAGTSYNEQFF	once	16	TRBV24-1	TRBJ2-1	NA
TGTGCCACCAGCGCAGTTGTGAAGACTAATGAAAAACTGTTTTTT	CATSAVVKTNEKLFF	many	15	TRBV15	TRBJ1-4	NA
TGTGCCAGCAGCCAAGAACTACCCGGGCGAAACCTAAACATTCAGTACTTC	CASSQELPGRNLNIQYF	many	17	TRBV3-1	TRBJ2-4	NA
TGTGCCAGCAGCCGCGGACAGAGGGATGGCTACACCTTC	CASSRGQRDGYTF	few	13	TRBV12-3/TRBV12-4	TRBJ1-2	NA